This TCR beta chain was sequenced in a study of blood T cell repertoires in COVID-19 (TCRdb year 2020). Notes on the research overall: Samples from collaborators originated in the United States, Italy and Spain and spanned both the acute and convalescent phases of COVID-19. Samples were obtained from the ongoing ImmuneRACE study (first 160 participants) and from some 1,300 subjects provided by 6 global collaborators. Sample metadata almost always included a de-identified subject ID, COVID-19 status, age in years and sex. The dataset comprised deeply sampled blood TCRbeta repertoires from subjects exposed to, actively infected with, or recovered from COVID-19. The material from the prospective study consisted of cDNA or gDNA derived from T cells, B-cell-depleted T cells, or PBMCs. The repertoires were released in a freely available public database intended as a resource for research on the immune response to SARS-CoV-2. Where available, HLA class I and class II types were obtained from metadata supplied by the sample provider rather than from assay-based typing.

Spanning cysteine to phenylalanine, the CDR3 consists of 18 amino acids. The read is trimmed to its CDR3 DNA, 54 bases read in frame from base 1. From the germline V gene (reference sequence), CDR1 is LNHDA and CDR2 is SQIVND. V and J lose 7 bases and 2 bases, and a span of 23 bases separates them. The research as a whole found: How much clinical and demographic metadata was included differed by source and by participant, and the metadata was provided uncurated.

Comments on this clone: No cognate antigen has been identified for it. Base qualities are not provided; no much larger clone lies one nucleotide away.

The immunoSEQ Assay, a bias-controlled multiplex PCR, was used to amplify TCRbeta CDR3 regions from genomic DNA. From the authors' description of their analysis: Within the assay, amplification of reference gene primers was used to estimate how many nucleated cells each sample contained. To quantify the absolute abundance of each unique TCRbeta CDR3 rearrangement, sequence reads were collapsed and filtered. For each sample, productive Simpson clonality was calculated as the square root of Simpson's diversity index across productive rearrangements. Not all clones reach the TCRdb copy of this immuneACCESS table, which keeps in-frame sequences only. Checked studies attribute under half of the gap to unresolved V genes and leave the rest unexplained. That table supplies the V and J calls and clone size; D and trimming were determined from the DNA. In all, the sample holds some 150,000 clones, and roughly 89% of those were seen once. The top ten constitute over 0.8% of the sample.

Each collaborating institution followed its own protocols to collect whole blood in K2EDTA tubes. Collaborator samples were shipped for TCRbeta analysis as frozen whole blood, isolated PBMCs, or DNA extracted from either sample type. The sequence came from a woman aged 45 to 65 with acute or convalescent COVID-19. Sequencing was done on a sample of peripheral blood. The sequence joins TRBV19 to TRBJ2-2; possibly the D gene is TRBD1, per 5 matching bases. The CDR3 reads as follows: CASNLRSRGVGNTGELFF. The nucleotides read TGTGCCAGTAACCTACGGAGTAGGGGTGTGGGTAACACCGGGGAGCTGTTTTTT.